These T cell receptor beta chains were read from a single sample in a study of beta chain features in type 1 diabetes. Measured with immunoSEQ multiplex PCR; TCRdb has only the in-frame clones, and not every one. The data contain hundreds of thousands of clones, about an eighth of them singletons. The sequencing sample was made of naive CD4+ T cells from blood. Receptors originate from a man aged 18 to 35 with type 1 diabetes. The CDR3 runs from the conserved cysteine through the conserved F or W. A D gene is named only where the DNA matches it firmly. The size entry is marked missing in some rows and otherwise reads once, few, many or a size class.

V gene	D gene	clone size	J gene	CDR3 protein	CDR3 DNA
TRBV5-1	-	few	TRBJ2-3	CASSRSTDTQYF	TGCGCCAGCAGCCGTAGCACAGATACGCAGTATTTT
TRBV9	TRBD1	few	TRBJ1-5	CASSETSGTGNPQPQHF	TGTGCCAGCAGCGAGACATCCGGGACAGGGAACCCTCAGCCCCAGCATTTT
TRBV23-1	TRBD1	few	TRBJ2-3	CASSQTEETGVKDTQYF	TGCGCCAGCAGTCAGACCGAAGAGACAGGGGTCAAAGATACGCAGTATTTT
TRBV28	TRBD1	-	TRBJ1-2	CASSLDRIGYGYTF	TGTGCCAGCAGTTTGGACAGGATAGGTTATGGCTACACCTTC
TRBV7-7	-	-	TRBJ2-2	CASSRDYTGELFF	TGTGCTAGCAGCCGGGACTACACCGGGGAGCTGTTTTTT
TRBV5-1	TRBD1	few	TRBJ2-5	CASSSSGTDQETQYF	TGCGCCAGCAGCTCGTCCGGGACAGATCAAGAGACCCAGTACTTC
TRBV7-2	-	-	TRBJ2-3	CASSLRQGPDTQYF	TGTGCCAGCAGCTTACGCCAGGGTCCAGATACGCAGTATTTT
TRBV5-1	-	few	TRBJ2-7	CASSLEGTYEQYF	TGCGCCAGCAGCTTGGAGGGAACCTACGAGCAGTACTTC
TRBV5-4	TRBD1	few	TRBJ2-1	CASSPRTGDHNEQFF	TGTGCCAGCAGCCCAAGGACAGGGGACCACAATGAGCAGTTCTTC
TRBV6-5	TRBD1	-	TRBJ1-1	CASSQAQGASEAFF	TGTGCCAGCAGCCAAGCACAGGGGGCCTCTGAAGCTTTCTTT
TRBV10-3	TRBD1	few	TRBJ1-2	CAISEGQGNYGYTF	TGTGCCATCAGTGAGGGACAGGGAAACTATGGCTACACCTTC
TRBV6-5	-	few	TRBJ2-7	CASSYSRSYEQYF	TGTGCCAGCAGTTACTCACGTTCCTACGAGCAGTACTTC
TRBV7-2	-	few	TRBJ2-3	CASSYQGDTQYF	TGTGCCAGCAGTTATCAGGGTGATACGCAGTATTTT
TRBV13	TRBD1	few	TRBJ2-5	CASSSTGALLIQETQYF	TGTGCCAGCAGTAGTACAGGGGCCCTACTAATCCAAGAGACCCAGTACTTC
TRBV7-9	-	few	TRBJ2-3	CASSSPEGSSTDTQYF	TGTGCCAGCAGCTCCCCCGAGGGGTCTAGCACAGATACGCAGTATTTT
TRBV12-5	TRBD1	few	TRBJ2-1	CASGPGQGENNEQFF	TGTGCTAGTGGTCCCGGACAGGGAGAAAACAATGAGCAGTTCTTC
TRBV11-2	-	few	TRBJ1-1	CASSLARDPGTEAFF	TGTGCCAGCAGCTTAGCCCGGGACCCCGGCACTGAAGCTTTCTTT
TRBV11-2	TRBD2	-	TRBJ2-1	CASSGTSGGPGGNEQFF	TGTGCCAGCAGCGGGACTAGCGGGGGTCCCGGGGGCAATGAGCAGTTCTTC
TRBV15	-	-	TRBJ2-1	CATSRSNEQFF	TGTGCCACCAGCAGAAGTAATGAGCAGTTCTTC
TRBV7-2	TRBD1	few	TRBJ2-7	CASSLRRGTGEAYEQYF	TGTGCCAGCAGCTTAAGACGGGGGACAGGGGAAGCCTACGAGCAGTACTTC
TRBV2	TRBD1	few	TRBJ2-5	CASSLDRVETQYF	TGTGCCAGCAGTCTGGACAGGGTCGAGACCCAGTACTTC
TRBV7-9	TRBD1	-	TRBJ2-7	CASSLDSTGFNSKPYEQYF	TGTGCCAGCAGCTTGGACTCGACAGGGTTTAACTCCAAGCCCTACGAGCAGTACTTC
TRBV18	-	few	TRBJ2-4	CASSPQGQAKNIQYF	TGTGCCAGCTCACCTCAGGGGCAGGCCAAAAACATTCAGTACTTC
TRBV5-1	-	-	TRBJ1-1	CASSLDGVNTEAFF	TGCGCCAGCAGCCTTGATGGGGTAAACACTGAAGCTTTCTTT
TRBV7-2	-	few	TRBJ2-2	CASSSNWATGELFF	TGTGCCAGCAGCTCCAACTGGGCCACCGGGGAGCTGTTTTTT
TRBV7-9	TRBD2	-	TRBJ2-1	CASSLTSGSVEQFF	TGTGCCAGCAGCTTAACTAGCGGGAGTGTTGAGCAGTTCTTC
TRBV7-9	-	-	TRBJ2-1	CASSSLRGAGEQFF	TGTGCCAGCAGCTCCCTCCGGGGGGCCGGTGAGCAGTTCTTC
TRBV29-1	-	-	TRBJ1-1	CSVGAQGIAAFF	TGCAGCGTTGGGGCACAGGGTATCGCGGCTTTCTTT
TRBV10-3	-	few	TRBJ2-7	CASTYRGGQDEQYF	TGTGCCAGCACCTACCGAGGGGGGCAGGACGAGCAGTACTTC
TRBV7-9	-	few	TRBJ2-5	CASSLSGAAETQYF	TGTGCCAGCAGCCTATCCGGGGCCGCGGAGACCCAGTACTTC
TRBV6-5	-	few	TRBJ2-7	CASRGPAHEQYF	TGTGCCAGCAGAGGTCCCGCCCACGAGCAGTACTTC
TRBV30	TRBD1	few	TRBJ1-1	CAWSVTRGRTEAFF	TGTGCCTGGAGTGTAACCAGGGGGCGGACTGAAGCTTTCTTT
TRBV30	-	few	TRBJ1-6	CAWSVLNSPLHF	TGTGCCTGGAGTGTGCTGAATTCACCCCTCCACTTT
TRBV5-1	-	-	TRBJ2-5	CASSPDQTQYF	TGCGCCAGCAGCCCGGACCAGACCCAGTACTTC
TRBV2	TRBD1	few	TRBJ2-7	CASSPGQVSYEQYF	TGTGCCAGCAGTCCCGGACAGGTCAGCTACGAGCAGTACTTC
TRBV7-9	-	once	TRBJ2-2	CASSLEWTRENTGELFF	TGTGCCAGCAGCTTAGAGTGGACAAGGGAGAACACCGGGGAGCTGTTTTTT
TRBV2	-	few	TRBJ2-1	CASRGNEQFF	TGTGCCAGCAGGGGGAATGAGCAGTTCTTC
TRBV25-1	-	-	TRBJ1-4	CASRGLGEKLFF	TGTGCCAGCAGGGGGCTAGGCGAAAAACTGTTTTTT
TRBV5-1	TRBD1	-	TRBJ2-3	CASSSSGQFTDTQYF	TGCGCCAGCAGCTCTTCGGGACAGTTCACAGATACGCAGTATTTT
TRBV6-5	TRBD1	-	TRBJ2-2	CASSYSGTGVTGELFF	TGTGCCAGCAGTTACTCTGGGACAGGGGTCACCGGGGAGCTGTTTTTT
TRBV2	-	few	TRBJ1-2	CASSENVLMWGFYGYTF	TGTGCCAGCAGTGAAAATGTTTTGATGTGGGGTTTCTATGGCTACACCTTC
TRBV6-6	-	few	TRBJ1-5	CASSHGSGNSNQPQHF	TGTGCCAGCAGCCACGGGTCAGGTAATAGCAATCAGCCCCAGCATTTT
TRBV7-2	TRBD1	few	TRBJ2-5	CASSRDSPQETQYF	TGTGCCAGCAGCCGGGACAGCCCCCAAGAGACCCAGTACTTC
TRBV5-1	-	-	TRBJ1-1	CASSFTLEAFF	TGCGCCAGCAGCTTCACGCTCGAAGCTTTCTTT
TRBV4-2	-	few	TRBJ2-5	CASSRTEQETQYF	TGTGCCAGCAGTCGGACTGAGCAAGAGACCCAGTACTTC
TRBV28	TRBD1	few	TRBJ2-3	CASSMTGLTDTQYF	TGTGCCAGCAGTATGACAGGGCTCACAGATACGCAGTATTTT
TRBV7-9	-	-	TRBJ2-1	CASSILDIRLYNEQFF	TGTGCCAGCAGCATTCTAGACATACGGTTGTACAATGAGCAGTTCTTC
TRBV7-9	-	few	TRBJ2-5	CASSLSGETQYF	TGTGCCAGCAGCTTATCGGGGGAGACCCAGTACTTC
TRBV2	TRBD1	-	TRBJ1-5	CATRTGGDQPQHF	TGTGCCACCCGGACAGGGGGGGATCAGCCCCAGCATTTT
TRBV13	-	-	TRBJ2-6	CASSLGLSGANVLTF	TGTGCCAGCAGCTTAGGTCTCTCTGGGGCCAACGTCCTGACTTTC